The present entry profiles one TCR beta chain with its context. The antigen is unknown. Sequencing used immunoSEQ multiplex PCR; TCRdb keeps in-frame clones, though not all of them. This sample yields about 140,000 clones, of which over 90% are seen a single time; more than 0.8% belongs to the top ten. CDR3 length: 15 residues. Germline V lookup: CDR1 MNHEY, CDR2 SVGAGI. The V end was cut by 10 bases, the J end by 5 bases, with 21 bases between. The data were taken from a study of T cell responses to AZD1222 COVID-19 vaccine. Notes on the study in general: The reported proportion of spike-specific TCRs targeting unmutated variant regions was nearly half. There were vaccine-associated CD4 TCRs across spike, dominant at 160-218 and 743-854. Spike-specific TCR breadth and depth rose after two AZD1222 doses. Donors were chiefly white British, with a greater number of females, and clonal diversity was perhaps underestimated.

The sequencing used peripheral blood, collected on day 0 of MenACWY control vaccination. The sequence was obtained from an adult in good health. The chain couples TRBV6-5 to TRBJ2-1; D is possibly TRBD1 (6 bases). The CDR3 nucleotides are TGTGCCACAAGGGTAATAATTGGGACAAACAATGAGCAGTTCTTC. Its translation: CATRVIIGTNNEQFF.